Listed below are T cell receptor beta chains from one sample, sequenced in a study of blood T cell repertoires in COVID-19. The repertoire was sequenced with immunoSEQ multiplex PCR; TCRdb's copy has only in-frame clones and lacks some. The repertoire holds tens of thousands of clones, roughly 88% seen once, with about 2.9% in the top ten. The specimen was peripheral blood. Source of these receptors: a man over 45 with active COVID-19. Both conserved end residues are part of each CDR3. Each record gives: clone size, V gene, D gene, J gene, CDR3 DNA, CDR3 protein. D genes are given only for firm matches. The size field is filled for only some rows; it gives once, few, many or a size class.

>.|TRBV27|.|TRBJ1-1
TGTGCCAGCAGTTTATCTCGGGGCGCGGGAACTGAAGCTTTCTTT
CASSLSRGAGTEAFF
>.|TRBV3-1/TRBV3-2|.|TRBJ1-1
TGTGCCAGCAGCCAAGATCCAGGGAGGTTCTCTGAAGCTTTCTTT
CASSQDPGRFSEAFF
>.|TRBV7-8|.|TRBJ1-3
TGTGCCAGCAGCTTAGGGTGGGGGGGTGACACCATATATTTT
CASSLGWGGDTIYF
>.|TRBV29-1|.|TRBJ1-1
TGCAGCGTTGTCCCGACAGGATCCCTCAAGGCTTTCTTT
CSVVPTGSLKAFF
>.|TRBV30|TRBD2|TRBJ2-5
TGTGCCTGGGGACTAGCGGTTCAAGAGACCCAGTACTTC
CAWGLAVQETQYF
>once|TRBV20-1|.|TRBJ2-1
TGCAGTGCTAGTTTACAGGGTTCGAGCTCCTACAATGAGCAGTTCTTC
CSASLQGSSSYNEQFF
>.|TRBV2|TRBD2|TRBJ2-1
TGTGCCGACACAAAGACTAGCGGGGTGGGTGAGCAGTTCTTC
CADTKTSGVGEQFF
>few|TRBV27|TRBD1|TRBJ1-2
TGTGCCAGCAGCGGACAGGGGAGAAGGGACACTAACTATGGCTACACCTTC
CASSGQGRRDTNYGYTF
>.|TRBV5-1|.|TRBJ1-6
TGCGCCAGCAGCTTCGTGGAGGGGTTACCCCTCCACTTT
CASSFVEGLPLHF
>.|TRBV18|.|TRBJ2-3
TGTGCCAGCTCATCGACAGGCGCCCGCACAGATACGCAGTATTTT
CASSSTGARTDTQYF
>.|TRBV18|.|TRBJ2-3
TGTGCCAGCTCACTCTTATACCGGGACAGGCGGACTAGCGGCACAGATACGCAGTATTTT
CASSLLYRDRRTSGTDTQYF
>few|TRBV6-2/TRBV6-3|.|TRBJ2-7
TGTGCCAGCAGTCCCCGTGTCGAGCAGTACTTC
CASSPRVEQYF
>.|TRBV29-1|.|TRBJ2-5
TGCAGTGTTCTGGCTCAAGAGACCCAGTACTTC
CSVLAQETQYF
>.|TRBV10-3|TRBD1|TRBJ1-2
TGTGCCGTTTATGACAGGGGAGAGGAGGGTGGCTACACCTTC
CAVYDRGEEGGYTF
>once|TRBV3-1/TRBV3-2|.|TRBJ1-1
TGTGCCAGCAGCCAATTAGTGGACACTGAAGCTTTCTTT
CASSQLVDTEAFF
>.|TRBV25-1|.|TRBJ2-1
TGTGCCAGCACGGACGTCAGGGTCCCCTACAATGAGCAGTTCTTC
CASTDVRVPYNEQFF
>.|TRBV30|TRBD2|TRBJ2-2
TGTGCCTGGATACAAGCGGGAGGGCCGACCGGGGAGCTGTTTTTT
CAWIQAGGPTGELFF
>.|TRBV7-8|.|TRBJ1-1
TGTGCCAGCAGCTTACTTCTCAGCGACACTGAAGCTTTCTTT
CASSLLLSDTEAFF
>.|TRBV19|TRBD1|TRBJ1-2
TGTGCCAGTAGTACAAACCGGGACAGTAACTATGGCTACACCTTC
CASSTNRDSNYGYTF
>.|TRBV29-1|TRBD2|TRBJ2-1
TGCAGCGTTGAGGCAGCGGGAGGCTTTGGGAATGAGCAGTTCTTC
CSVEAAGGFGNEQFF
>.|TRBV30|.|TRBJ1-1
TGTGCCTGGAGATTTCGCACTGAAGCTTTCTTT
CAWRFRTEAFF
>.|TRBV6-6|.|TRBJ1-2
TGTGCCAGCAGTTACTCCTCGACACCAAATGGGGGCTACACCTTC
CASSYSSTPNGGYTF
>.|TRBV7-8|TRBD1|TRBJ2-5
TGTGCCAGCAGCCGGGACAGGGAGACCCAGTACTTC
CASSRDRETQYF
>.|TRBV6-2/TRBV6-3|.|TRBJ2-3
TGTGCCAGCAGTTATAGACCGGACTACCCTAGCACAGATACGCAGTATTTT
CASSYRPDYPSTDTQYF
>few|TRBV5-4|TRBD2|TRBJ2-3
TGTGCCAGCAGCAAAGGGGGGACTAGCTCGGATACGCAGTATTTT
CASSKGGTSSDTQYF
>.|TRBV15|.|TRBJ1-5
TGTGCCACCAGCAGAGATCGGGGAGAGGAGCCCCAGCATTTT
CATSRDRGEEPQHF
>few|TRBV18|.|TRBJ1-2
TGTGCCAGCACCAACACAGGGACCGGGGGCTACACCTTC
CASTNTGTGGYTF
>.|TRBV9|.|TRBJ1-2
TGTGCCAGCAGCGTAGCCCCCGGGCAGGGCTGGGGCTACACCTTC
CASSVAPGQGWGYTF
>.|TRBV6-1|TRBD1|TRBJ1-2
TGTGCCAGCAGGGAAGACAGGGGGGATGGCTACACCTTC
CASREDRGDGYTF
>.|TRBV9|TRBD1|TRBJ2-3
TGTGCCAGCAGCTCACGGACAGGAACAGATACGCAGTATTTT
CASSSRTGTDTQYF
>.|TRBV29-1|.|TRBJ1-1
TGCAGCGTCCGCAGGGCGAAGAACACTGAAGCTTTCTTT
CSVRRAKNTEAFF
>once|TRBV19|.|TRBJ2-3
TGTGCCAGTAGTATCTACCCCACAGATACGCAGTATTTT
CASSIYPTDTQYF
>once|TRBV7-8|TRBD2|TRBJ2-3
TGTGCCAGCAGCTTTCCGGGGGGGCGGGCAGATACGCAGTATTTT
CASSFPGGRADTQYF
>.|TRBV9|TRBD2|TRBJ2-1
TGTGCCAGCAGCCCCCGCCCGGGACTAGCGGGCAATGAGCAGTTCTTC
CASSPRPGLAGNEQFF
>.|TRBV7-2|TRBD1|TRBJ2-3
TGTGCCAGCAGCTTAGGGACAGGGGATACGCAGTATTTT
CASSLGTGDTQYF
>.|TRBV6-1|.|TRBJ1-4
TGTGCCAGCAGTGACGGTTCGGGTTTCTTTAATGAAAAACTGTTTTTT
CASSDGSGFFNEKLFF
>.|TRBV19|.|TRBJ2-4
TGTGCCAGTAGTATCGGCGCAGGGAAGAACATTCAGTACTTC
CASSIGAGKNIQYF
>.|TRBV7-3|TRBD2|TRBJ2-1
TGTGCCAGCAGCTTTGCAGGGACTAGCGATTCGGTTGAGCAGTTCTTC
CASSFAGTSDSVEQFF
>.|TRBV19|TRBD1|TRBJ1-6
TGTGCCAGTAGTAGGGACAGGGGTTCCTATAATTCACCCCTCCACTTT
CASSRDRGSYNSPLHF